A selection of T cell receptor beta chains follows, all from one sample in a study of T cells in Graves' hyperthyroidism and ophthalmopathy. From the multiplex PCR reads, TCRdb called clonotypes with MiXCR, one entry per CDR3 protein. The repertoire holds about 200,000 distinct CDR3 sequences, around 16% seen once, with about 41% in the top ten. The sequenced sample was blood. The origin of the receptors is a middle-aged man with Graves' hyperthyroidism. Each CDR3 is given with its conserved first and last residue. The order of the fields is J gene, clone size, V gene, D gene, CDR3 DNA, CDR3 protein. A D gene is named only where the DNA matches it firmly. A row's size may be missing; if present it is once, few, many or a size class.

TRBJ2-3 many TRBV29-1 - TGCAGCGTTGCCCGGCTGGCAGATACGCAGTATTTT CSVARLADTQYF
TRBJ2-1 - TRBV6-1 - TGTGCCACCACATTAGCGGATTCTTCCAATGAGCAGTTCTTC CATTLADSSNEQFF
TRBJ1-4 few TRBV4-3 - TGCGCCAGCAGCCAAGATGGGAGGTTTGGTGAAAAACTGTTTTTT CASSQDGRFGEKLFF
TRBJ1-5 - TRBV19 - TGTGCCAGTAGTTTATATGTCAATCAGCCCCAGCATTTT CASSLYVNQPQHF
TRBJ1-5 - TRBV12-5 - TGTGCCTTTATACGGACGGACAATCAGCCCCAGCATTTT CAFIRTDNQPQHF
TRBJ2-7 - TRBV5-6 - TGTGCCAGCAGCTTCGGAGGGTCCAACGAGCAGTACTTC CASSFGGSNEQYF
TRBJ2-5 many TRBV10-3 - TGTGCCATCAGGGGCTCCGGGGCCCCTGGAGAGACCCAGTACTTC CAIRGSGAPGETQYF
TRBJ2-1 few TRBV20-1 TRBD2 TGCAGTGCTAGAGATTTTCGGGGGGGCCTCCACAATGAGCAGTTCTTC CSARDFRGGLHNEQFF
TRBJ1-4 many TRBV11-2 - TGTGCCAGCAGCCGGGGGGACATGGGGGAAAAACTGTTTTTT CASSRGDMGEKLFF
TRBJ2-3 many TRBV7-3 TRBD2 TGTGCCAGCAGCCTCCGGACTAGCGGGGGGCTAATAGATACGCAGTATTTT CASSLRTSGGLIDTQYF
TRBJ1-1 - TRBV7-2 - TGTGCCAGCAGCTTAGCCGGGGCGGGGGCCCTAGCCACTGAAGCTTTCTTT CASSLAGAGALATEAFF
TRBJ2-5 many TRBV7-9 - TGTGCCAGCAGCTTAGAGTTCTACAGGGAAGAGACCCAGTACTTC CASSLEFYREETQYF
TRBJ2-1 many TRBV7-9 - TGTGCCAGCAGCCCGAGGCGGTCGGGCGGCTACAATGAGCAGTTCTTC CASSPRRSGGYNEQFF
TRBJ2-1 few TRBV12-3/TRBV12-4 - TGTGCCAGCAGTTTAGAAATTACCGGCTCAGGGCTATTCAATGAGCAGTTCTTC CASSLEITGSGLFNEQFF
TRBJ1-6 - TRBV10-3 - TGTGCCATTCACCGGGACCTTAATTCACCCCCCCACTTT CAIHRDLNSPPHF
TRBJ2-7 many TRBV20-1 - TGCAGTGCGCCTCGCTCCATCGTACAGTACTTC CSAPRSIVQYF
TRBJ2-7 few TRBV2 - TGTGCCAGCACGCGGGGCATGGGAATCTACGAGCAGTACTTC CASTRGMGIYEQYF
TRBJ2-2 - TRBV6-2/TRBV6-3 - TGTGCCAGCAGCCACTTTTCCGGGGAGCTGTTTTTT CASSHFSGELFF
TRBJ1-1 many TRBV9 TRBD1 TGTGCCAGCGGAGGGGGCGGAAACACTGAAGCTTTCTTT CASGGGGNTEAFF
TRBJ1-5 few TRBV6-1 TRBD1 TGTGCCAGCACGGGACAGGGGGGCAATCAGCCCCAGCATTTT CASTGQGGNQPQHF
TRBJ1-2 - TRBV30 - TGTGCCTGGAGTTCAGGGTCGGGCTACACCTTC CAWSSGSGYTF
TRBJ2-7 - TRBV19 TRBD1 TGTGCCAGTAGTTCAACAGGGGGCACCTACGAGCAGTACTTC CASSSTGGTYEQYF
TRBJ1-5 many TRBV6-2/TRBV6-3 TRBD1 TGTGCCACTGAGGGACAGGGCTACAATCAGCCCCAGCATTTT CATEGQGYNQPQHF
TRBJ2-3 many TRBV5-1 TRBD1 TGCGCCAGCAGCCCACAGGGGGGTGGAGATACGCAGTATTTT CASSPQGGGDTQYF
TRBJ2-1 few TRBV6-1 - TGTGCCAGCAGGGACGGACACTCCTACAATGAGCAGTTCTTC CASRDGHSYNEQFF
TRBJ2-2 many TRBV27 - TGTGCCAGCAGTTCCTCGGGGGTCCCCGGGGAGCTGTTTTTT CASSSSGVPGELFF
TRBJ2-5 many TRBV5-1 - TGCGCCAGCAGCTTGGCCCGGGTCCAAGAGACCCAGTACTTC CASSLARVQETQYF
TRBJ2-1 many TRBV7-2 TRBD1 TGTGCCAGCAGCTTAGGGTTACCGGGACAGGGGGCAAATGAGCAGTTCTTC CASSLGLPGQGANEQFF
TRBJ2-1 - TRBV20-1 - TGCAGTGCTAGCGGATCCTACAATGAGCAGTTCTTC CSASGSYNEQFF
TRBJ1-5 - TRBV6-1 - TGTGCCAGCAGTCGAATGGGGCACTTAGATAGCAATCAGCCCCAGCATTTT CASSRMGHLDSNQPQHF
TRBJ1-1 many TRBV20-1 - TGCAGTGCCAGGGGTGATCCGAACACTGAAGCTTTCTTT CSARGDPNTEAFF
TRBJ2-2 - TRBV3-1 - TGTGCCAGCAGCCGCCGGGACCTAACCGGGGAGCTGTTTTTT CASSRRDLTGELFF
TRBJ2-1 many TRBV6-1 TRBD2 TGTGCCATCGGACGGGGGGGCCCGGGGAATGAGCAGTTCTTC CAIGRGGPGNEQFF
TRBJ2-3 - TRBV7-2 TRBD2 TGTGCCAGCAGCTTAGGTCTAGCGGGAGTCTTAGATACGCAGTATTTT CASSLGLAGVLDTQYF
TRBJ2-6 many TRBV7-9 TRBD1 TGTGCCAGCAGCCCCGGGACAGTGACCTCTGGGGCCAACGTCCTGACTTTC CASSPGTVTSGANVLTF
TRBJ2-7 few TRBV6-1 TRBD1 TGTGCCAGCAGAGCCCAACAGGGGCCGTACTACGAGCAGTACTTC CASRAQQGPYYEQYF
TRBJ2-3 - TRBV20-1 TRBD2 TGCAGTGCTATGCCAGCGGGGGGGCAAGATACGCAGTATTTT CSAMPAGGQDTQYF
TRBJ1-1 many TRBV18 - TGTGCCAGCTCACCACCTATGGACACTGAAGCTTTCTTT CASSPPMDTEAFF
TRBJ1-5 - TRBV28 TRBD1 TGTGCCAGCAGTTTTATAACAGGGGATCACAATCAGCCCCAGCATTTT CASSFITGDHNQPQHF
TRBJ1-1 few TRBV5-5 - TGTGCCAGCAGCCCACAAGGAGGAGGTGGTGACACTGAAGCTTTCTTT CASSPQGGGGDTEAFF
TRBJ1-1 many TRBV2 TRBD1 TGTGCCAGCAGTGGGTGGGCGGACAGGGCGAACACTGAAGCTTTCTTT CASSGWADRANTEAFF
TRBJ2-3 few TRBV12-3/TRBV12-4 - TGTGCCAGCAGTCCCAGGAAGGAGGCAGATACGCAGTATTTT CASSPRKEADTQYF
TRBJ2-2 - TRBV4-3 - TGCGCCAGCAGCCAAGATGGCCTAGCTTTATCGGACACCGGGGAGCTGTTTTTT CASSQDGLALSDTGELFF
TRBJ1-1 many TRBV3-1 - TGTGCCAGCAGCCAAGGCTGGGGGCGGACGGACACTGAAGCTTTCTTT CASSQGWGRTDTEAFF
TRBJ2-3 many TRBV9 TRBD1 TGTGCCAGCAGCGTAACAGGGGGCTACGGGACAGATACGCAGTATTTT CASSVTGGYGTDTQYF
TRBJ2-5 many TRBV18 TRBD1 TGTGCCAGCTCACTTATGGACATCGGACAGGGGATCCAAGAGACCCAGTACTTC CASSLMDIGQGIQETQYF
TRBJ1-1 many TRBV9 - TGTGCCAGCAGCGTAGAGTCGAACACTGAAGCTTTCTTT CASSVESNTEAFF
TRBJ2-3 few TRBV11-3 TRBD1 TGTGCCAGCAGCCCTGGACAGGGGGGTAGCACAGATACGCAGTATTTT CASSPGQGGSTDTQYF
TRBJ2-1 many TRBV28 - TGTGCCAGCAGTTTAAGGTTGGGAGGGGGGTCGCAGTTCTTC CASSLRLGGGSQFF
TRBJ2-1 many TRBV6-1 - TGTGCCAGCAGTGAAGGGCCAGCGTTGGACAATGAGCAGTTCTTC CASSEGPALDNEQFF
TRBJ2-2 - TRBV19 - TGTGCCAGTACGGTCCGGCCGGGGTCACCGATCGGGGAGCTGTTTTTT CASTVRPGSPIGELFF